The 26 T cell receptor beta chains below all came from one sample that was sequenced in a study of shared clonotypes between healthy human individuals. TCRdb keeps only in-frame clones here, not all; method: immunoSEQ multiplex PCR. The data show 2 million to 2.5 million clones, around 95% seen once. Sequenced: naive CD4+ T cells sorted from blood. Sample subset: CD45RA+ positively selected. All receptors come from a man younger than 35 in good health.

This chain uses TRBV6-1 with TRBJ1-2; no clear D. The CDR3 is 11 residues long. The V and J ends lost 4 bases and 4 bases respectively, with 4 bases between them. The germline CDR1 and CDR2 sequences are MNHNS and SASEGT. The CDR3 region is CASSGTYGYTF. The CDR3 nucleotides read TGTGCCAGCAGTGGAACCTATGGCTACACCTTC.

This clone was seen just once. CDR3 amino acids: CASSFNYFTEGQETQYF. CDR3 nucleotides: TGTGCCAGCAGCTTTAACTACTTCACGGAGGGGCAAGAGACCCAGTACTTC. The genes are TRBV7-9 and TRBJ2-5; D possibly corresponds to TRBD2 (6 bases). The CDR3 sequence is 17 residues long. The V and J ends lost 3 bases and 2 bases respectively, with 19 bases between them. Germline V CDR1 and CDR2: SEHNR, FQNEAQ (reference sequence).

The chain carries TRBV7-2 and TRBJ2-2; D gene unclear. The germline CDR1 and CDR2 sequences are SGHTA and FQGNSA. V lost 5 bases to trimming and J lost 5 bases, with 9 bases between them. The CDR3 is made up of 13 amino acids. The DNA of the CDR3 is TGTGCCAGCAGCGAATACGGGACCGGGGAGCTGTTTTTT. The encoded protein is CASSEYGTGELFF.

This rearrangement joins TRBV30 to TRBJ2-7; the D is unclear. Germline V gene sequence: CDR1 GTSNPN, CDR2 SVGIG (reference sequence). The ends were cut back, 3 bases at V and 5 bases at J, with 14 bases in the middle. The CDR3 loop spans 13 amino acids. The CDR3 DNA sequence: TGTGCCTGGAGCGAAGGGTATCCGGACGAGCAGTACTTC. It is translated as CAWSEGYPDEQYF.

The chain couples TRBV29-1 to TRBJ2-3; 12 bases are a match to TRBD2. Per germline, CDR1 SQVTM and CDR2 ANQGSEA. Germline trimming cut 1 base from V and 6 bases from J; bases unmatched to any gene: 5. CDR3 size: 15 residues. CDR3: CSVEATSGSSDTQYF. Here the CDR3 DNA reads TGCAGCGTTGAAGCGACTAGCGGGAGTTCGGATACGCAGTATTTT.

The chain couples TRBV4-1 to TRBJ2-7; no reliable D call. This CDR3 is built from 15 residues. With 0 bases removed from V and 3 bases from J, the gap between germline ends came to 12 bases. Germline V gene sequence: CDR1 MGHRA, CDR2 YSYEKL. The CDR3 spells CASSQDIPDFYEQYF. CDR3 sequence (DNA): TGCGCCAGCAGCCAAGATATCCCTGACTTCTACGAGCAGTACTTC.

The J gene is TRBJ1-6, the V gene TRBV30; maybe TRBD1 (5 bases). CDR1 GTSNPN and CDR2 SVGIG come from the germline V gene (reference sequence). The CDR3 spans 13 residues. Between the trimmed V and J ends, which lost 2 bases and 11 bases, there was a span of 13 bases. The CDR3 DNA sequence: TGTGCCTGGAGTACCCGGACAATCCCACCCCTCCACTTT. It yields the protein CAWSTRTIPPLHF.

This sequence joins TRBV28 and TRBJ2-2; no clear D gene. The CDR3 sequence is 15 residues long. Between the trimmed V and J ends, which lost 10 bases and 1 base, there was a span of 16 bases. The germline V gene has CDR1 MDHEN and CDR2 SYDVKM. The CDR3 region has the DNA TGTGCCACGACCCTAGTGATCGGGAACACCGGGGAGCTGTTTTTT. Protein product: CATTLVIGNTGELFF.

V usage is TRBV2 and J usage is TRBJ1-4; D possibly corresponds to TRBD1 (6 bases). Trimming took 7 bases from V and 8 from J, leaving 11 bases between them. The CDR3 spans 12 residues. Per germline, CDR1 SNHLY and CDR2 FYNNEI. CDR3 protein: CASKPGVEKLFF. CDR3 bases: TGTGCCAGCAAGCCAGGGGTCGAAAAACTGTTTTTT.

Points on this clone: Additional DNA sequences in this sample encode the identical CDR3. The chain recombines TRBV6-5 with TRBJ1-6; D uncertain. This CDR3 has 14 amino acids. Trimming cost V 4 bases and J 2 bases, with 6 bases left between them. CDR1 is MNHEY, CDR2 SVGAGI, per germline. The CDR3 nucleotides read TGTGCCAGCAGTTCGGGGACCTATAATTCACCCCTCCACTTT. Amino acid sequence: CASSSGTYNSPLHF.

This sequence joins TRBV19 and TRBJ2-2, with a tentative D call TRBD2 (6 bases). The CDR3 runs 15 residues. V was trimmed by 5 bases and J by 1 base, leaving 11 bases between them. CDR1 and CDR2 (germline): LNHDA, SQIVND (reference sequence). The CDR3 DNA is TGTGCCAGTAGTCCGGGGGTGGGGAACACCGGGGAGCTGTTTTTT. As protein: CASSPGVGNTGELFF.

V is TRBV7-9 and J is TRBJ1-5; D uncertain. V lost 2 bases and J 4 bases, leaving 12 bases between the germline ends. This CDR3 region has 15 residues. CDR1 SEHNR and CDR2 FQNEAQ come from the germline V gene (reference sequence). The CDR3 sequence is CASSLKRLHNQPQHF. The CDR3 DNA follows: TGTGCCAGCAGCTTAAAAAGGTTACATAATCAGCCCCAGCATTTT.

Details on this clone: This same CDR3 is encoded by further DNA sequences in the sample. The chain uses TRBV30 and TRBJ1-5; D unclear. Per the germline V gene, CDR1 is GTSNPN and CDR2 is SVGIG (reference sequence). The CDR3 extends over 15 amino acids. V was trimmed by 0 bases and J by 0 bases, leaving 9 bases between them. CDR3 amino acids: CAWSVRGLSNQPQHF. As DNA, the CDR3 is TGTGCCTGGAGTGTTCGCGGCCTTAGCAATCAGCCCCAGCATTTT.

The chain joins TRBV7-6 to TRBJ2-1, with 12 positions matching TRBD2. Trimming cost V 4 bases and J 3 bases; bases outside gene matches: 4. In germline, CDR1 is SGHVS, CDR2 FNYEAQ. This CDR3 region has 16 residues. The CDR3 bases are TGTGCCAGCAGCTCCCTAGCGGGAGGGAGCTACAATGAGCAGTTCTTC. Protein: CASSSLAGGSYNEQFF.

The chain is built from TRBV7-2 and TRBJ2-1; D is perhaps TRBD2 (6 bases). The CDR3 covers 15 residues. Germline values: CDR1 SGHTA, CDR2 FQGNSA. The V end was cut by 5 bases, the J end by 0 bases, with 11 bases between. CDR3: CASSADGSSYNEQFF. CDR3 nucleotides: TGTGCCAGCAGCGCCGACGGGAGCTCCTACAATGAGCAGTTCTTC.

The chain employs TRBV5-1 and TRBJ1-2, with D tentatively TRBD1 (5 bases). Trimming removed 4 bases at V and 2 bases at J, with 9 bases between. This CDR3 contains 13 residues. Germline-derived CDR1 and CDR2 are SGHRS and YFSETQ. The CDR3 is CASSHDSNYGYTF. In nucleotides, the CDR3 is TGCGCCAGCAGCCACGACAGCAACTATGGCTACACCTTC.

The rearrangement uses TRBV19 and TRBJ2-7; TRBD2 matches at 11 bases. Germline CDR1 LNHDA, CDR2 SQIVND (reference sequence). CDR3 length: 15 amino acids. Trimming cost V 6 bases and J 2 bases; bases outside gene matches: 6. CDR3 loop: CASSSGTSGPYEQYF. DNA of the CDR3: TGTGCCAGTAGCTCCGGGACTAGCGGCCCCTACGAGCAGTACTTC.

This clone was found once. This chain joins TRBV28 and TRBJ1-2; D not certain. Deletions cut 8 bases from V and 2 bases from J, with 18 bases between. CDR3 length equals 15 residues. Germline V CDR1 and CDR2: MDHEN, SYDVKM. The chain's CDR3 is CASGGGSSGNYGYTF. CDR3 DNA sequence: TGTGCCAGCGGAGGAGGGTCCTCCGGGAACTATGGCTACACCTTC.

This chain links TRBV5-1 with TRBJ1-1; no definite D call. The CDR3 extends over 15 amino acids. Between the trimmed V and J ends, which lost 5 bases and 1 base, there was a span of 15 bases. Germline lookup yields CDR1 SGHRS and CDR2 YFSETQ. Written as DNA, the CDR3 is TGCGCCAGCAGACCGAACTTAGCTCCGAACACTGAAGCTTTCTTT. Amino acid sequence: CASRPNLAPNTEAFF.

The V call is TRBV6-5, the J call TRBJ1-2; 12 bases are shared with TRBD1. The CDR3 totals 16 residues. Per germline, CDR1 MNHEY and CDR2 SVGAGI. Germline trimming cut 4 bases from V and 4 bases from J; bases unmatched to any gene: 7. The CDR3 DNA reads as TGTGCCAGCAGTTCCATCGGGACAGGGGGCGGCTATGGCTACACCTTC. Translation gives CASSSIGTGGGYGYTF.

The table lists this clone with a count of one. This same CDR3 is encoded by further DNA sequences in the sample. The chain is built from TRBV20-1 and TRBJ1-1, with no clear D. Trimming took off 1 base at V and 8 bases at J, with 8 bases between the two ends. Germline CDR1 and CDR2: DFQATT and SNEGSKA (reference sequence). The length of the CDR3 is 11 residues. As DNA, the CDR3 is TGCAGTGCTAGAGCGGGCACAGAAGCTTTCTTT. Translation: CSARAGTEAFF.

The chain combines TRBV7-2 with TRBJ2-5, with D possibly matching TRBD2 (6 bases). Trimming removed 5 bases from V and 3 bases from J, with 13 bases in between. Germline V gene lookup returns CDR1 SGHTA and CDR2 FQGNSA. CDR3 length: 14 residues. Written as DNA, the CDR3 is TGTGCCAGCAGCCCCGAGCGCGGGGAAGAGACCCAGTACTTC. Translated, it gives CASSPERGEETQYF.

Comments on this clone: The sample holds other DNA sequences that translate to the same CDR3. The chain carries TRBV20-1 and TRBJ2-7; D ambiguous. CDR1 is DFQATT, CDR2 SNEGSKA, per germline (reference sequence). V gave up 3 bases and J gave up 2 bases, with 5 bases separating them. CDR3 length: 11 residues. The CDR3: CSASQAYEQYF. Here the CDR3 DNA reads TGCAGTGCTAGCCAGGCCTACGAGCAGTACTTC.

The chain recombines TRBV20-1 with TRBJ2-1, with D possibly being TRBD2 (6 bases). This CDR3 comprises 11 residues. Trimming took off 6 bases at V and 10 bases at J, with 13 bases between the two ends. Germline V gives CDR1 DFQATT, CDR2 SNEGSKA (reference sequence). CDR3 residues: CSAGGDLEQFF. The CDR3 DNA reads TGCAGTGCAGGAGGGGATTTGGAGCAGTTCTTC.

The chain employs TRBV28 and TRBJ2-3; no definite D call. With 6 bases removed from V and 3 bases from J, the gap between germline ends came to 7 bases. The CDR3 is 12 residues long. Germline V gene data show CDR1 as MDHEN and CDR2 as SYDVKM. CDR3: CASSYPTDTQYF. The DNA for the CDR3 is TGTGCCAGCAGCTACCCAACAGATACGCAGTATTTT.

V is TRBV6-5 and J is TRBJ2-7, with TRBD1 identical over 10 bases. The ends lost 0 bases at V and 6 bases at J; junction bases unmatched: 5. The CDR3 has 15 amino acids. The germline CDR1 and CDR2 sequences are MNHEY and SVGAGI. The CDR3 DNA sequence: TGTGCCAGCAGTTACTCCGGGACAGGGGAGCGCGAGCAGTACTTC. This encodes CASSYSGTGEREQYF.